This T cell receptor (beta chain) was captured in a study of cytomegalovirus exposure and HLA in healthy donors. The PCR used 60 Vbeta and 13 Jbeta primers. The assay was immunoSEQ multiplex PCR, and TCRdb's table has in-frame clones only and misses some. Of some 150,000 clones listed, approximately 80% were seen once; the top ten hold less than 4.5%. Participants comprised healthy donors of bone marrow. As for this clone: Its antigen is unknown.

The CDR3 runs to 19 residues. The V segment lost 3 bases and the J segment 5 bases; nucleotides outside the gene matches: 13. CDR1 is MGHRA and CDR2 is YSYEKL in the germline V gene. Study findings and constraints: CMV serostatus alone was available as immune exposure information. Among TCR beta chains of equal frequency, HLA-associated ones were more clonally expanded in a later analysis.

The TCR sequence derives from a man aged 30 to 39 in good health and CMV-seropositive. Sequences were obtained from PBMCs. V gene TRBV4-1 combines with J gene TRBJ2-3, with 14 positions matching TRBD2. CDR3 residues: CASSQDPGLAGASGDTQYF. In DNA form, the CDR3 reads TGCGCCAGCAGCCAGGACCCGGGACTAGCGGGGGCGAGCGGAGATACGCAGTATTTT.